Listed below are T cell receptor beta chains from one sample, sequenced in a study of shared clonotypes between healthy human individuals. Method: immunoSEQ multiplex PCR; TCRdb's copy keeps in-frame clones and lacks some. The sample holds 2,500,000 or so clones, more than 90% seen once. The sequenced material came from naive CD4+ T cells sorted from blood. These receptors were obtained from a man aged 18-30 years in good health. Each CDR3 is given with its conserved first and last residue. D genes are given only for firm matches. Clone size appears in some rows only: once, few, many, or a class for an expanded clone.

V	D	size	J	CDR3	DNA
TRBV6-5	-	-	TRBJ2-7	CASTPGRAYEQYF	TGTGCCAGTACCCCCGGCAGGGCATACGAGCAGTACTTC
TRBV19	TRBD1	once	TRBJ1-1	CASSDPGQRQGFTEAFF	TGTGCCAGTAGTGACCCAGGTCAGCGACAGGGATTCACTGAAGCTTTCTTT
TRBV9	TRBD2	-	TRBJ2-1	CASSGISSYNEQFF	TGTGCCAGTAGCGGGATCAGCTCCTACAATGAGCAGTTCTTC
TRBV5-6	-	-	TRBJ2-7	CASSHHLAGSYEQYF	TGTGCCAGCAGCCATCATTTGGCGGGGTCCTACGAGCAGTACTTC
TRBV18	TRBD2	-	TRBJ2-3	CASSFGLAGADTQYF	TGTGCCAGCTCTTTTGGACTAGCGGGAGCGGATACGCAGTATTTT
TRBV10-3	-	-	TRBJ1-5	CATQGHQPQHF	TGTGCCACTCAGGGGCATCAGCCCCAGCATTTT
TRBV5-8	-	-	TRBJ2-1	CASSSETSRPEQFF	TGTGCCAGCAGCTCTGAGACGTCTCGACCAGAGCAGTTCTTC
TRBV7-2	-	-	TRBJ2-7	CASSLAIVSEQYF	TGTGCCAGCAGCTTAGCGATAGTGTCTGAGCAGTACTTC
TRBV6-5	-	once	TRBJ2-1	CASNRDPLGNEQFF	TGTGCCTCTAACCGGGACCCCTTAGGGAATGAGCAGTTCTTC
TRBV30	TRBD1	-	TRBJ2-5	CAWQDTGGLETQYF	TGTGCCTGGCAGGATACAGGGGGCTTGGAGACCCAGTACTTC
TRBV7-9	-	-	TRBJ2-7	CASSSGGTGTNYEQYF	TGTGCCAGCAGCTCGGGGGGGACAGGGACGAACTACGAGCAGTACTTC
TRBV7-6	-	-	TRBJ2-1	CASSLALDPSYNEQFF	TGTGCCAGCAGCTTAGCGTTGGACCCCTCCTACAATGAGCAGTTCTTC
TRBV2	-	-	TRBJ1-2	CASSGGQINGYTF	TGTGCCAGCAGTGGCGGGCAGATAAATGGCTACACCTTC
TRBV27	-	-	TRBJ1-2	CASSLAWGNYGYTF	TGTGCCAGCAGTTTGGCGTGGGGTAACTATGGCTACACCTTC